These 6 T cell receptor beta chains came from one sample sequenced in a study of T cell repertoires in cytomegalovirus infection. MiXCR, applied by TCRdb to the reads, yields one record per CDR3 protein. The sample lists hundreds of thousands of distinct CDR3 sequences, about a sixth occurring once. Sequencing was carried out using PBMCs. These receptors were obtained from a human donor in good health (CMV status not recorded). Some clones in this sample may be carry-over from other donors' samples.

Turning to this clonotype: A clone one base away is much larger, so this may be a read error. Here the CDR3 DNA reads TGTGCCAGCAACTTCCGGACAGAGGTTCGTACTGAAGCTTTCTTT. This encodes CASNFRTEVRTEAFF. The chain is built from TRBV7-2 and TRBJ1-1; a possible D gene is TRBD1 (6 bases). CDR3 length: 15 amino acids. The V gene's germline CDR1 is SGHTA and CDR2 FQGNSA. V was trimmed by 7 bases and J by 5 bases, leaving 20 bases between them.

As DNA, the CDR3 is TGTGCCAGCAGTGAAGGGCTGATTGGCCAGCCCCAGCATTTT. Translated, it gives CASSEGLIGQPQHF. This chain uses TRBV2 with TRBJ1-5; D is unresolved. Per germline, CDR1 SNHLY and CDR2 FYNNEI. Trimming cost V 1 base and J 7 bases, with 11 bases left between them. The CDR3 runs to 14 residues.

This clonotype was detected many times. The rearrangement uses TRBV20-1 and TRBJ1-6; D gene unclear. Germline assignment: CDR1 DFQATT and CDR2 SNEGSKA (reference sequence). The CDR3 spans 13 residues. Trimming stripped 3 bases from V and 4 bases from J, with 7 bases between. CDR3 in amino acids: CSASDFYNSPLHF. The CDR3 nucleotides are TGCAGTGCTAGCGACTTTTATAATTCACCCCTCCACTTT.

This clonotype has ten or more counts. The chain is built from TRBV6-5 and TRBJ2-5; D may be TRBD1 (6 bases). The CDR3 consists of 16 residues. The germline gives CDR1 MNHEY, CDR2 SVGAGI. Trimming took off 0 bases at V and 5 bases at J, with 16 bases between the two ends. CDR3 residues: CASSYSFTLRGETQYF. CDR3 in DNA: TGTGCCAGCAGTTACTCGTTCACCCTAAGGGGGGAGACCCAGTACTTC.

This clonotype was counted at least ten times. The J gene is TRBJ2-3, the V gene TRBV7-8; D is perhaps TRBD2 (6 bases). V lost 0 bases to trimming and J lost 6 bases, with 13 bases between them. This CDR3 is built from 15 residues. CDR1 is SGHVS, CDR2 FQNEAQ, per germline. In DNA form, the CDR3 reads TGTGCCAGCAGCTTAGCGCAGGCGGGGTATGATACGCAGTATTTT. Its translation: CASSLAQAGYDTQYF.

There are a few counts of this clonotype. The chain couples TRBV19 to TRBJ1-1; TRBD1 aligns across 8 bases. The CDR3 contains 15 residues. After removal of 5 bases from V and 6 bases from J, the junction contained 11 bases not matched to a gene. The germline V gene has CDR1 LNHDA and CDR2 SQIVND (reference sequence). DNA of the CDR3: TGTGCCAGTAGTGCCCGGACAGGGCTAAGCGCTGAAGCTTTCTTT. This encodes CASSARTGLSAEAFF.